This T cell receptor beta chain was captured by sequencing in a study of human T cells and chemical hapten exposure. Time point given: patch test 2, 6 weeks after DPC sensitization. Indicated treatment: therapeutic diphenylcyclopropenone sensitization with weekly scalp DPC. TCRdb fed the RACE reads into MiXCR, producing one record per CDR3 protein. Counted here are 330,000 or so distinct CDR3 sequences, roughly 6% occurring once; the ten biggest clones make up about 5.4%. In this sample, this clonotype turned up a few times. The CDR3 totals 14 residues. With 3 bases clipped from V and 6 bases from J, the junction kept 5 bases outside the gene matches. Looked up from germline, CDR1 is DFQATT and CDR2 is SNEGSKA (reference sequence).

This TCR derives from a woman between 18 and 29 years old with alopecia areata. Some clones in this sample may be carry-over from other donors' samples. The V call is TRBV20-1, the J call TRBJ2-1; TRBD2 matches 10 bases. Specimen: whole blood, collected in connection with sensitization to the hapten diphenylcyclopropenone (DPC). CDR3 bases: TGCAGTGCTAGCCCGCTAGCGGGGGTCAATGAGCAGTTCTTC. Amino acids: CSASPLAGVNEQFF.